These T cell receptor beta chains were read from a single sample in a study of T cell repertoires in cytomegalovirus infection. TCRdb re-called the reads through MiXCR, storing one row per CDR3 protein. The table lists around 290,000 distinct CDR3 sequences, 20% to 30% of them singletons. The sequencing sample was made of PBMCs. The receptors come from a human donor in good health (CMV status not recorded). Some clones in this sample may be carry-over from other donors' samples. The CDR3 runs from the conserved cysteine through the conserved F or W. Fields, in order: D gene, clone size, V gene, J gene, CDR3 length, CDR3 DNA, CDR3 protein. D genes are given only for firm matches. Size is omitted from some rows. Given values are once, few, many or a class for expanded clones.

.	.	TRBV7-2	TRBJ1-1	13	TGTGCCAGCAGCTTAGAACCGGGAACTGAAGCTTTCTTT	CASSLEPGTEAFF
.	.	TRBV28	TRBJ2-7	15	TGTGCCAGCACAAGTCCAGGGCGACCTCCCTACGAGCAGTACTTC	CASTSPGRPPYEQYF
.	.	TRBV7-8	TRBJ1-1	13	TGTGCCAGCAGCTTCACAGGGTGGGGCAGAGCTTTCTTT	CASSFTGWGRAFF
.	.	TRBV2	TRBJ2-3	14	TGTGCCAGCAGTGTTGGGTCAGTTACAGATACGCAGTATTTT	CASSVGSVTDTQYF
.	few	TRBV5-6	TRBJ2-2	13	TGTGCCAGCAGCTACAGTTTTACCGGGGAGCTGTTTTTT	CASSYSFTGELFF
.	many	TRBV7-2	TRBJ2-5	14	TGTGCCAGCAGCTTAGACGAGCGGGTGGGGACCCAGTACTTC	CASSLDERVGTQYF
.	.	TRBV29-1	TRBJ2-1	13	TGCAGCGGTGAGGGGGGCAAGAAGAATGAGCAGTTCTTC	CSGEGGKKNEQFF
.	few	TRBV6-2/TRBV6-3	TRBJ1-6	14	TGTGCCAGCAGTTACTCGATAACGTTATCACCCCTCCACTTT	CASSYSITLSPLHF
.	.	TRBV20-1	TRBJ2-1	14	TGCAGTGCTAGAGTCGCGGGAACCTACAATGAGCAGTTCTTC	CSARVAGTYNEQFF
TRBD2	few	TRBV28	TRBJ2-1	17	TGTGCCAGCAGTTACCTTGGGACTAGCGGGATCCTACATGAGCAGTTCTTC	CASSYLGTSGILHEQFF
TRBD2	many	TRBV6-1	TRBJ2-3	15	TGTGCCAGCAGCCCTCCCGGGGGGGAGACAGATACGCAGTATTTT	CASSPPGGETDTQYF
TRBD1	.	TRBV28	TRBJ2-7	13	TGTGCCAGCAGAATCGGGACAGGTTACGAGCAGTACTTC	CASRIGTGYEQYF
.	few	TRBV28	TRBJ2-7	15	TGTGCCAGCAGTCAAATGGGGAGGGGGGCCTACGAGCAGTACTTC	CASSQMGRGAYEQYF
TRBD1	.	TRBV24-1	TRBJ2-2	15	TGTGCCACCGCGAGTTGGGGGACAGAGACCGGGGAGCTGTTTTTT	CATASWGTETGELFF
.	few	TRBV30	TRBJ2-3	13	TGTGCCTGGAGCTACGTAGTTACAGATACGCAGTATTTT	CAWSYVVTDTQYF
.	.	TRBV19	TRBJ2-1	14	TGTGCCAGTAGTCAAAAGCGAGGGGAAGGTGAGCAGTTCTTC	CASSQKRGEGEQFF
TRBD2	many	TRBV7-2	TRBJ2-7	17	TGTGCCAGCAGCTACCGGTCTAGCGGGGGTGATGGCTACGAGCAGTACTTC	CASSYRSSGGDGYEQYF
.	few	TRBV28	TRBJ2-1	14	TGTGCCAGCAGGCCGGGGGGCCTATCTCATGAGCAGTTCTTC	CASRPGGLSHEQFF
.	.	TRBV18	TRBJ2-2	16	TGTGCCAGCTCACCAGTCGGGCTACGGAACACCGGGGAGCTGTTTTTT	CASSPVGLRNTGELFF
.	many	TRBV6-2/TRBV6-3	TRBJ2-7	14	TGTGCCAGCAGTTACTCGTATAGGGAGTACGAGCAGTACTTC	CASSYSYREYEQYF
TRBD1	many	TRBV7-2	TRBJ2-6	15	TGTGCCAGCAGCTACAGGGGATTCGGGGCCAACGTCCTGACTTTC	CASSYRGFGANVLTF
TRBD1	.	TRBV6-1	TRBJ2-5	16	TGTGCCAGCAGTGAATTCTTTGGACAGGGACAAGAGACCCAGTACTTC	CASSEFFGQGQETQYF
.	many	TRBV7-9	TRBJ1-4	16	TGTGCCAGCAGCTTAGTGAAATGGACGGAAGATGAAAAACTGTTTTTT	CASSLVKWTEDEKLFF
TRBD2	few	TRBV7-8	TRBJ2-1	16	TGTGCCAGCAGCTTAGAGGGGACTAGCGCCTACAATGAGCAGTTCTTC	CASSLEGTSAYNEQFF
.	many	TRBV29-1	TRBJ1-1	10	TGCAGCGTCTGGAACACTGAAGCTTTCTTT	CSVWNTEAFF
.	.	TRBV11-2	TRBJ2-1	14	TGTGCCTCATCACAGGGATTTTCCTACAATGAGCAGTTCTTC	CASSQGFSYNEQFF
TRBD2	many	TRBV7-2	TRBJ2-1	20	TGTGCCAGCAGCTCTAGGGGGCCCGGGACTAGCTTCATCGGTGGTGGTGAGCAGTTCTTC	CASSSRGPGTSFIGGGEQFF
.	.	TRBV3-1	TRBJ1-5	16	TGTGCCAGCATCTTCACGGACAGCTATAGCAATCAGCCCCAGCATTTT	CASIFTDSYSNQPQHF
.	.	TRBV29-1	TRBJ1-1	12	TGCAGCGTTGAAGGATTGAACACTGAAGCTTTCTTT	CSVEGLNTEAFF
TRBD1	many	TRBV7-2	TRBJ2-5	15	TGTGCCAGCAGCTCGGGACAGGGGTTTCAAGAGACCCAGTACTTC	CASSSGQGFQETQYF
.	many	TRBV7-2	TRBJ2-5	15	TGTGCCAGCAGCTCGTCAATGGGGACGTGGGAGACCCAGTACTTC	CASSSSMGTWETQYF
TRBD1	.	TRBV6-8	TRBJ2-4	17	TGTGCCAGCAGCCGTTATACCGGACAGGGTAATCCAAACATTCAGTACTTC	CASSRYTGQGNPNIQYF
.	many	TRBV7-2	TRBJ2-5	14	TGTGCCAGCAGCTCATCCAGGGTTTCCGTGACCCAGTACTTC	CASSSSRVSVTQYF
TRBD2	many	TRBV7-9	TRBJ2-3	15	TGTGCCAGCAGCCTGAAGAGCGGGGACACAGATACGCAGTATTTT	CASSLKSGDTDTQYF
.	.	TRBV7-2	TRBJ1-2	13	TGTGCCAGCAGCAGGGAGTTTGGCTATGGCTACACCTTC	CASSREFGYGYTF
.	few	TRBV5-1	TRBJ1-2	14	TGCGCCAGCAGCCTCGACACGACTAACTATGGCTACACCTTC	CASSLDTTNYGYTF
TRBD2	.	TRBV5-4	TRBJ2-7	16	TGTGCCAGCAGCCAGGGACTAGTTGTGAACCTATACGAGCAGTACTTC	CASSQGLVVNLYEQYF
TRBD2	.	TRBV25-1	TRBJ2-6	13	TGTGCCAGTCGGGGGGACGGGGCCAACGTCCTGACTTTC	CASRGDGANVLTF
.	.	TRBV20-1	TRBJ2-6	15	TGCAGTGCTAGAGATAGGCTAACTGGGGCCAACGTCCTGACTTTC	CSARDRLTGANVLTF
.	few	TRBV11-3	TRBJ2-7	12	TGTGCCAGCAGCCCCAATGGTTACGAGCAGTACTTC	CASSPNGYEQYF
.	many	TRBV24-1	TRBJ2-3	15	TGTGCCACCAGTGACTACGCAGCGGGCACAGATACGCAGTATTTT	CATSDYAAGTDTQYF
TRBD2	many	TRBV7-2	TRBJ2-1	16	TGTGCCAGCAGCTTAGCGCATACTAGCGGATACAATGAGCAGTTCTTC	CASSLAHTSGYNEQFF
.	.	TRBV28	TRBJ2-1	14	TGTGCCAGCGGATTGACGGGTTCCTACAATGAGCAGTTCTTC	CASGLTGSYNEQFF
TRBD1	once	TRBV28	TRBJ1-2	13	TGTGCCACTTCGACAGGGGCTCGCTATGGCTACACCTTC	CATSTGARYGYTF
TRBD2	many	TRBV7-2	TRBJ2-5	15	TGTGCCAGCAGCCCGCCGGGACTAGGTGAAGAGACCCAGTACTTC	CASSPPGLGEETQYF